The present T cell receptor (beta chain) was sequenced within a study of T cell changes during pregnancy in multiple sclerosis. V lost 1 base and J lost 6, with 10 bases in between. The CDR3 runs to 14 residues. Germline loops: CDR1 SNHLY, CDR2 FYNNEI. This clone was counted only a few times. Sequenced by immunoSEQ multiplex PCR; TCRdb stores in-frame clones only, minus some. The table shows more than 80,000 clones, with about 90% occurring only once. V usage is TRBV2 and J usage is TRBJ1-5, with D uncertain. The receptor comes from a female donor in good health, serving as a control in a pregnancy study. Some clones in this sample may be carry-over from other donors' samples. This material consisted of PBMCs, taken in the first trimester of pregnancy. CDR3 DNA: TGTGCCAGCAGTGAAGTTATAGATGGTCAGCCCCAGCATTTT. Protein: CASSEVIDGQPQHF.